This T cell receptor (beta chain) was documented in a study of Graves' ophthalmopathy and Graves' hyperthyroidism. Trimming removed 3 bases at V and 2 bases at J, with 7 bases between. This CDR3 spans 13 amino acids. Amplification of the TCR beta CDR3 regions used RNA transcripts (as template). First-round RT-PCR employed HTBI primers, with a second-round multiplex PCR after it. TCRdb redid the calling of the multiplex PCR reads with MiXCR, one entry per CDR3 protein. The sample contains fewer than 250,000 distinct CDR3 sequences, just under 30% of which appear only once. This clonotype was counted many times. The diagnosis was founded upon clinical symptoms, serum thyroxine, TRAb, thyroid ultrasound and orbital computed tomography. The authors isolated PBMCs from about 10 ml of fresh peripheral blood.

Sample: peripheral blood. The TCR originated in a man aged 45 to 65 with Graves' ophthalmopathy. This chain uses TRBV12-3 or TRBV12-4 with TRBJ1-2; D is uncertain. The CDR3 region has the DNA TGTGCCAGCAGTTTCCGGGGAAACTATGGCTACACCTTC. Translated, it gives CASSFRGNYGYTF.